The rows below give T cell receptor beta chains drawn from one sample of a study of T cells after yellow fever vaccination. Using its own MiXCR run on the 5' RACE reads, TCRdb lists one record per CDR3 protein. The table shows under 600,000 distinct CDR3 sequences, with roughly 14% occurring only once. The sequencing here drew on PBMCs, taken on the day of the yellow fever booster vaccination. The receptors come from a man aged 25-45 years who received the YFV17D yellow fever vaccine. The CDR3 runs from the conserved cysteine through the conserved F or W. The D gene is left open where the match is weak. Only part of the rows carry a size: once, few, many, or a class if the clone is expanded.

d_call	v_call	clone_size	j_call	cdr3_nt	cdr3_aa
TRBD2	TRBV20-1	many	TRBJ2-1	TGCAGTGCTAGATCGACTAGCAGTTGGTACAATGAGCAGTTCTTC	CSARSTSSWYNEQFF
NA	TRBV20-1	few	TRBJ2-1	TGCAGTGCAAAGCGGGACACTGAGCAGTTCTTC	CSAKRDTEQFF
NA	TRBV4-3	NA	TRBJ2-3	TGCGCCAGCAGCCGCGACGGGGCAGATACGCAGTATTTT	CASSRDGADTQYF
NA	TRBV5-5	few	TRBJ1-4	TGTGCCAGCAGGAACGTTCTGGAACCTAATGAAAAACTGTTTTTT	CASRNVLEPNEKLFF
NA	TRBV5-1	NA	TRBJ2-6	TGCGCCAGCAGCTTTGGCTACTCTGGGGCCAACGTCCTGACTTTC	CASSFGYSGANVLTF
NA	TRBV6-5	few	TRBJ2-7	TGTGCCACCCTGGGACATTCCTACGAGCAGTACTTC	CATLGHSYEQYF
NA	TRBV5-6	NA	TRBJ2-5	TGTGCCAGCACCTCACTAGTACGTTTGGAGACCCAGTACTTC	CASTSLVRLETQYF
NA	TRBV10-3	few	TRBJ2-3	TGTGCCATCAGTGAGTCGGGTCAGTCCGATACGCAGTATTTT	CAISESGQSDTQYF
NA	TRBV5-1	NA	TRBJ2-5	TGCGCCAGCAGCTTCTCGGGTGTCGAGACCCAGTACTTC	CASSFSGVETQYF
TRBD2	TRBV5-1	NA	TRBJ2-1	TGCGCCAGCAGCCCAACCGGGACTAGCGGGAGTGCTGAGCAGTTCTTC	CASSPTGTSGSAEQFF
TRBD1	TRBV12-3/TRBV12-4	NA	TRBJ1-2	TGTGCCAGCAGCGCCCAGGGGGGGGGCTACACCTTC	CASSAQGGGYTF
NA	TRBV7-9	NA	TRBJ2-7	TGTGCCAGCAGCTTTAAAAAGAGCGGGTCCTACGAGCAGTACTTC	CASSFKKSGSYEQYF
TRBD1	TRBV6-1	NA	TRBJ1-1	TGTGCCAGCAGAGCCCCGACAGGGGATACTGAAGCTTTCTTT	CASRAPTGDTEAFF
TRBD2	TRBV25-1	NA	TRBJ2-1	TGTGCCAGCGGGCCTGCCGGGACTAGCAGACATGAGCAGTTCTTC	CASGPAGTSRHEQFF
TRBD2	TRBV7-3	few	TRBJ2-5	TGTGCCAGCAGCTTTAGCGGGAGGGCGGGAGAGACCCAGTACTTC	CASSFSGRAGETQYF
TRBD2	TRBV29-1	NA	TRBJ2-5	TGCAGCGGAATGACTAGCGGCCAAGAGACCCAGTACTTC	CSGMTSGQETQYF
NA	TRBV10-2	NA	TRBJ2-3	TGCGCCAGCAAAATGACAGCCACAGATACGCAGTATTTT	CASKMTATDTQYF
NA	TRBV29-1	NA	TRBJ2-7	TGCAGCGTTGTCCTGGGGAGCTCCTACGAGCAGTACTTC	CSVVLGSSYEQYF
NA	TRBV10-3	many	TRBJ2-3	TGTGCCACCTCAGGTACTCTACAGGGCGCAGATACGCAGTATTTT	CATSGTLQGADTQYF
NA	TRBV29-1	NA	TRBJ2-3	TGCAGCGTCTCGGCAGCCAACAGGGTAGACACAGATACGCAGTATTTT	CSVSAANRVDTDTQYF
NA	TRBV25-1	NA	TRBJ2-5	TGTGCTTATTCCCGGGACGGAAAAGAGACCCAGTACTTC	CAYSRDGKETQYF
TRBD1	TRBV7-8	few	TRBJ2-7	TGTGCCAGCAGCCCGCACAGGGGTCTCGAGCAGTACTTC	CASSPHRGLEQYF
TRBD1	TRBV20-1	NA	TRBJ1-5	TGCAGTGCCACACCGGGACAGGGACCAGTGGCCCAGCATTTT	CSATPGQGPVAQHF
NA	TRBV12-3/TRBV12-4	NA	TRBJ2-4	TGTGCCAGCAGTTTAGGCGGGAAGTACATTCAGTACTTC	CASSLGGKYIQYF
NA	TRBV18	NA	TRBJ1-1	TGTGCCAGCTCCCTGGGCACCTACACTGAAGCTTTCTTT	CASSLGTYTEAFF
NA	TRBV7-8	NA	TRBJ2-5	TGTGCCAGCAGCTTCCGACAGTTAAAGGGGGCCCAGTACTTC	CASSFRQLKGAQYF
NA	TRBV5-6	few	TRBJ2-5	TGTGCCAGCAGCGCCAGGTTTGGAGAGACCCAGTACTTC	CASSARFGETQYF